The entry below describes one T cell receptor (beta chain). Its antigen is not identified. This sample stems from a study of T cell responses to AZD1222 COVID-19 vaccine. Study-wide background: Whether given at about 4 or about 12 weeks, second doses were pooled. Whole-study results and caveats: White British donors predominated, females outnumbered males, and clonal diversity was possibly underestimated. The study found Spike-specific TCR breadth and depth rose after two AZD1222 doses. Spike was spanned by vaccine-associated CD4 TCRs, which were dominant at 160-218 and 743-854.

CDR1 is GTSNPN, CDR2 SVGIG, per germline (reference sequence). V was pared by 0 bases and J by 8 bases, with 2 bases of the junction left unmatched. The CDR3 length is 13 residues. Produced via immunoSEQ multiplex PCR; TCRdb's table is partial and in-frame only. The table has 150,000 to 200,000 clones, 85% to 95% seen once. Sample: peripheral blood, taken on day 0 of AZD1222 vaccination. This sequence was found in an adult in good health. V is TRBV30 and J is TRBJ1-4, with 8 bases identical to TRBD1. The CDR3 DNA reads as TGTGCCTGGAGTGTTCAGGGGGCCGAAAAACTGTTTTTT. This encodes CAWSVQGAEKLFF.